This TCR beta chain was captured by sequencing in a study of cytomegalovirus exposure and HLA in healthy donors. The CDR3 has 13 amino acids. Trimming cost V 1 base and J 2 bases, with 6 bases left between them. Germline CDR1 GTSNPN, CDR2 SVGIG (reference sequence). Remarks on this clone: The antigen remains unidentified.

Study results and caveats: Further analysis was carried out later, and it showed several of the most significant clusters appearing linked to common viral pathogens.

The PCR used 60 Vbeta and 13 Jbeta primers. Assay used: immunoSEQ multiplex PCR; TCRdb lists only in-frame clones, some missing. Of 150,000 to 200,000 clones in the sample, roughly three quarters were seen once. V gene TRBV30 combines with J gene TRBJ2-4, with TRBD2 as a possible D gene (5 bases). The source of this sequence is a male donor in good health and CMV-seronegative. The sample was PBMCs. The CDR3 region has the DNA TGTGCCTGGAGTGACGGGACCAAAAACATTCAGTACTTC. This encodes CAWSDGTKNIQYF.